A single sample gave rise to the 21 T cell receptor beta chains below, sequenced in a study of blood T cells in healthy people across ages. Together with a sample-barcoded 5' primer, a J-beta primer mix was included in a second PCR lasting about 7 to 11 cycles. TCRdb re-analysed the 5' RACE reads in MiXCR, keeping a single row per CDR3 protein. The table has about 1.8 million distinct CDR3 sequences, 40% to 55% seen once. Sequencing input: blood. The receptors were sampled from a woman aged 40-49 years in good health.

This clonotype appeared a few times. This chain uses TRBV20-1 with TRBJ1-5; D ambiguous. Trimming took off 2 bases at V and 2 bases at J, with 10 bases between the two ends. CDR1 is DFQATT and CDR2 is SNEGSKA in the germline V gene (reference sequence). The CDR3 covers 14 residues. DNA for the CDR3: TGCAGTGCTAGAATGGGGTCCGGCAATCAGCCCCAGCATTTT. Translated, it gives CSARMGSGNQPQHF.

With regard to this clonotype: This sequence may be a read error, since a much larger clone differs from it by one base. The V gene is TRBV7-7, the J gene TRBJ2-1; 8 bases are a match to TRBD1. The CDR3 covers 13 residues. Germline values: CDR1 SSHAT, CDR2 FNYEAQ (reference sequence). CDR3 protein: CASSPDRGNGQFF. DNA for the CDR3: TGTGCTAGCAGCCCAGACAGGGGCAATGGGCAGTTCTTC.

The genes are TRBV5-1 and TRBJ2-4, with D unclear. Germline CDR1 and CDR2: SGHRS and YFSETQ. There are 14 residues in the CDR3. V lost 1 base and J lost 8, with 13 bases in between. The CDR3 coding sequence is TGCGCCAGCAGCTTGCAAGACGCTGGGGACATTCAGTACTTC. This gives the protein CASSLQDAGDIQYF.

This clonotype was seen only once. V usage is TRBV18 and J usage is TRBJ2-1, with TRBD2 identical over 11 bases. CDR3 length: 15 amino acids. V gave up 4 bases and J gave up 8 bases; unmatched junction bases: 7. Per germline, CDR1 KGHSH and CDR2 LQKENI. The CDR3 bases are TGTGCCAGCTCACGCACTGGACTAGCGGGTCATGAGCAGTTCTTC. This encodes CASSRTGLAGHEQFF. The complete variable domain, with remaining parts taken from reference TRBV18 and TRBJ2-1, reads NAGVMQNPRHLVRRRGQEARLRCSPMKGHSHVYWYRQLPEEGLKFMVYLQKENIIDESGMPKERFSAEFPKEGPSILRIQQVVRGDSAAYFCASSRTGLAGHEQFFGPGTRLTVL.

This clonotype was seen a handful of times. The rearrangement uses TRBV4-1 and TRBJ2-7, with TRBD1 matching 7 bases. The germline gives CDR1 MGHRA, CDR2 YSYEKL. This CDR3 is built from 15 residues. The V and J ends lost 4 bases and 2 bases, in that order; junction bases with no gene match: 8. The CDR3 DNA reads TGCGCCAGCAGCCCGGGACAGCTGATGACCTACGAGCAGTACTTC. Its protein product is CASSPGQLMTYEQYF.

This clonotype occurred many times. The rearrangement links TRBV7-2 to TRBJ2-5, with D possibly TRBD2 on 7 matching bases. Germline CDR1 reads SGHTA; CDR2 reads FQGNSA. V was shortened by 4 bases and J by 2 bases, with 20 bases between the two germline ends. The CDR3 contains 17 residues. CDR3 DNA sequence: TGTGCCAGCAGCTCCTCGACGGGGGGCTACCGACAAGAGACCCAGTACTTC. This encodes CASSSSTGGYRQETQYF.

The chain couples TRBV4-2 to TRBJ2-1, with 7 bases fitting TRBD1. J was trimmed by 4 bases and V by 4 bases; bases with no gene match: 16. The CDR3 covers 18 residues. Germline V gives CDR1 LGHNA, CDR2 YNFKEQ. For the CDR3, the DNA is TGTGCCAGCAGCCTACACGACTTACCGGGACAGATATACAATGAGCAGTTCTTC. Its protein is CASSLHDLPGQIYNEQFF.

The V call is TRBV2, the J call TRBJ1-5; a possible D gene is TRBD1 (6 bases). The germline gives CDR1 SNHLY, CDR2 FYNNEI. The CDR3 loop spans 14 amino acids. V lost 5 bases to trimming and J lost 6 bases, with 14 bases between them. The CDR3 DNA follows: TGTGCCAGCAGTCCCACAGGGCCCGGTCAGCCCCAGCATTTT. This sequence encodes CASSPTGPGQPQHF.

The J gene is TRBJ2-7, the V gene TRBV2, with 10 positions matching TRBD1. V lost 7 bases to trimming and J lost 5 bases; unmatched junction nucleotides: 14. There are 16 residues in the CDR3. Germline V gene sequence: CDR1 SNHLY, CDR2 FYNNEI. For the CDR3, the DNA is TGTGCCAGCACCAGAGGTGGACAGGGGGGCCTGGACGAGCAGTACTTC. This translates into CASTRGGQGGLDEQYF.

This chain uses TRBV15 with TRBJ2-3; D may be TRBD1 (6 bases). TRBJ1-5 matches the DNA end more closely, so the J call is doubtful. Germline values: CDR1 LNHNV, CDR2 YYDKDF (reference sequence). This CDR3 is 15 amino acids long. The CDR3 spells CATSREVGGTDAQHF. The CDR3 DNA follows: TGTGCCACCAGCAGAGAAGTTGGGGGCACAGATGCGCAGCATTTT.

This clonotype was seen many times. It may be a read error: a sequence one base away is much more abundant. J is TRBJ2-1 and V is TRBV9, with a weak D call TRBD2 (5 bases). The DNA end favors TRBJ2-7, so the J call may be wrong. This CDR3 comprises 17 residues. The germline gives CDR1 SGDLS, CDR2 YYNGEE. For the CDR3, the DNA is TGTGCCAGCAGCGTAGTATTGGAGGCGGTTGGCTACAATGAGCAGTACTTC. Translation: CASSVVLEAVGYNEQYF.

The chain combines TRBV28 with TRBJ2-7; 9 bases map to TRBD1. Germline loops: CDR1 MDHEN, CDR2 SYDVKM. The CDR3 consists of 14 residues. Trimming cost V 5 bases and J 4 bases; bases outside gene matches: 6. The CDR3 loop reads CASSNRGLPYEQYF. DNA of the CDR3: TGTGCCAGCAGTAACAGGGGGCTTCCGTACGAGCAGTACTTC.

CDR3 nucleotides: TGTGCCAGCACTGGAGGACATAAACAGGGCCTCTCTGGGGCCAACGTCCTGACTTTC. Protein: CASTGGHKQGLSGANVLTF. V gene TRBV25-1 combines with J gene TRBJ2-6, with D possibly being TRBD1 (6 bases). Looked up from germline, CDR1 is MGHDK and CDR2 is SYGVNS. Trimming took 7 bases from V and 0 from J, leaving 22 bases between them. The CDR3 is 19 residues long.

The chain uses TRBV2 and TRBJ2-4; 7 positions agree with TRBD1. This CDR3 is built from 12 residues. Germline V gene data show CDR1 as SNHLY and CDR2 as FYNNEI. Trimming removed 6 bases from V and 9 bases from J; junction bases left unmatched: 5. This CDR3 reads CASSRDSGIQYF. The CDR3 region has the DNA TGTGCCAGCAGCAGGGACAGTGGCATTCAGTACTTC.

The chain joins TRBV27 to TRBJ1-2; TRBD1 aligns across 9 bases. Trimming at V came to 6 bases and at J to 5 bases, leaving 10 bases not matched to a gene. Germline V gene data show CDR1 as MNHEY and CDR2 as SMNVEV (reference sequence). CDR3 size: 15 residues. The CDR3, as DNA: TGTGCCAGCAGACGGACTGACAGGGGGGCTTATGGCTACACCTTC. Translated: CASRRTDRGAYGYTF.

The gene calls are TRBV5-1 and TRBJ2-3; 13 positions agree with TRBD2. CDR3 size: 15 residues. The V gene's germline CDR1 is SGHRS and CDR2 YFSETQ. V lost 7 bases and J lost 8; bases outside the gene matches: 10. CDR3 region: CASRALAGGPGTQYF. The CDR3 bases are TGCGCCAGCCGCGCACTAGCGGGGGGGCCCGGTACGCAGTATTTT.

Of note for this clonotype: A clone one base away is much larger, so this may be a read error. The rearrangement links TRBV28 to TRBJ2-6; 9 nucleotides agree with TRBD1. This CDR3 has 15 amino acids. CDR1 is MDHEN, CDR2 SYDVKM, per germline. Losses at the gene ends were 6 bases for V and 5 bases for J; bases not matched to a gene: 5. DNA of the CDR3: TGTGCCAGCAGGTTACAGGGGGCTAGGGCCAACGTCCTGACTTTC. Residues: CASRLQGARANVLTF.

V gene TRBV20-1 combines with J gene TRBJ2-7; D is possibly TRBD2 (7 bases). Germline lookup yields CDR1 DFQATT and CDR2 SNEGSKA (reference sequence). The CDR3 contains 16 residues. Trimming took 2 bases from V and 1 from J, leaving 18 bases between them. This CDR3 is CSARTPPGGHSYEQYF. The CDR3, as DNA: TGCAGTGCTAGAACCCCCCCGGGGGGACATTCCTACGAGCAGTACTTC.

This chain joins TRBV11-2 and TRBJ2-7; no clear D gene. The length of the CDR3 is 15 residues. Germline V gene lookup returns CDR1 SGHAT and CDR2 FQNNGV. The V and J ends lost 1 base and 3 bases respectively, with 13 bases between them. The CDR3 sequence is CASSLAGQAFYEQYF. In DNA form, the CDR3 reads TGTGCCAGCAGCTTAGCCGGGCAGGCCTTCTACGAGCAGTACTTC.

The chain has TRBV11-3 and TRBJ2-1; 16 positions agree with TRBD2. V lost 4 bases to trimming and J lost 3 bases; unmatched junction nucleotides: 9. Germline V gene sequence: CDR1 SGHNT, CDR2 YENEEA. This CDR3 has 19 residues. CDR3 DNA sequence: TGTGCCAGCAGCTCCGGGACTAGCGGGGGGGCTGCTCTCTACAATGAGCAGTTCTTC. Translating gives CASSSGTSGGAALYNEQFF.

V gene TRBV20-1 combines with J gene TRBJ1-2; D gene uncertain. This CDR3 region has 13 residues. Germline assignment: CDR1 DFQATT and CDR2 SNEGSKA (reference sequence). Between the trimmed V and J ends, which lost 0 bases and 8 bases, there was a span of 13 bases. The CDR3 reads CSARDSVHWGYTF. The CDR3 DNA reads TGCAGTGCTAGAGATTCGGTTCATTGGGGCTACACCTTC.